These 16 T cell receptor beta chains originate from one sample sequenced in a study of CD8 T cells in acute hepatitis C reinfection listed by TCRdb under 2021. Libraries were prepared through the immunoSEQ multiplex PCR assay. The immuneACCESS repertoire file appears here via TCRdb, limited to in-frame rearrangements. These files lack a portion of the clones; in checked studies, under half of the deficit traces to unresolved V genes, and the cause of the others is not known. Recorded for this sample are around 34,000 clones; about 83% of them occurred a single time. The ten biggest clones cover roughly 0.48% of the sample. This sample's time point label indicates: naive CD8 control sorted from an acute-time-point sample. Sequencing was carried out using naive CD8+ T cells from PBMCs. The sample's cell subset or site label is to be understood as: sorted total naive CD45RO-negative CD8+ T cells. The receptors derive from a man younger than 40 with chronic hepatitis C.

J is TRBJ1-3 and V is TRBV7-9, with a possible D match to TRBD1 (5 bases). Trimming took off 6 bases at V and 0 bases at J, with 9 bases between the two ends. CDR3 size: 14 residues. The V gene's germline CDR1 is SEHNR and CDR2 FQNEAQ (reference sequence). The CDR3 DNA sequence: TGTGCCAGCAGTCAGGGCCTCTCTGGAAACACCATATATTTT. It specifies CASSQGLSGNTIYF.

This clone was found once. The V call is TRBV9, the J call TRBJ1-1; 9 bases are shared with TRBD1. Trimming took 3 bases from V and 3 from J; bases not matched to a gene: 6. CDR1 is SGDLS, CDR2 YYNGEE, per germline. The CDR3 is 15 amino acids. CDR3 in amino acids: CASSALQGADTEAFF. CDR3 bases: TGTGCCAGCAGCGCACTACAGGGGGCTGACACTGAAGCTTTCTTT.

The genes are TRBV11-2 and TRBJ2-7; 7 positions match TRBD1. The CDR3 is 14 residues long. With V trimmed by 1 base and J by 4 bases, 4 bases remained unmatched. CDR1 is SGHAT and CDR2 is FQNNGV in the germline V gene. The CDR3 sequence: CASSLGGQTYEQYF. The CDR3, as DNA: TGTGCCAGCAGCTTAGGGGGACAGACGTACGAGCAGTACTTC.

The gene calls are TRBV30 and TRBJ2-3; 7 bases line up with TRBD1. Germline V CDR1 and CDR2: GTSNPN, SVGIG (reference sequence). With 2 bases clipped from V and 2 bases from J, the junction kept 7 bases outside the gene matches. This CDR3 is 15 amino acids long. The CDR3, as DNA: TGTGCCTGGAGTTCACGGGACAGTTTCACAGATACGCAGTATTTT. Translating gives CAWSSRDSFTDTQYF.

The chain joins TRBV12-5 to TRBJ2-3, with 7 bases fitting TRBD1. V was clipped by 8 bases and J by 4 bases; unmatched bases: 6. CDR1 is LGHNT and CDR2 is FRNRAP in the germline V gene. The CDR3 runs to 13 residues. CDR3 sequence: CASKTGISDTQYF. In DNA, the CDR3 is TGTGCTAGTAAGACAGGGATCTCAGATACGCAGTATTTT.

The chain links TRBV19 to TRBJ1-1; 8 bases match TRBD1. Losses at the gene ends were 4 bases for V and 0 bases for J; bases not matched to a gene: 7. The CDR3 sequence is 16 residues long. The germline V gene has CDR1 LNHDA and CDR2 SQIVND (reference sequence). CDR3 DNA sequence: TGTGCCAGTAGTAGGAACAGGGGGGGAATGAACACTGAAGCTTTCTTT. Translated: CASSRNRGGMNTEAFF.

The chain recombines TRBV27 with TRBJ1-2, with 7 bases fitting TRBD1. The V segment lost 8 bases and the J segment 5 bases; nucleotides outside the gene matches: 5. In germline, CDR1 is MNHEY, CDR2 SMNVEV (reference sequence). The CDR3 is 12 amino acids. CDR3 sequence: CASGGGAYGYTF. CDR3 DNA sequence: TGTGCCAGCGGAGGGGGCGCTTATGGCTACACCTTC.

The chain employs TRBV6-1 and TRBJ1-1, with a possible D match to TRBD1 (6 bases). Germline V gives CDR1 MNHNS, CDR2 SASEGT. Trimming took off 2 bases at V and 1 base at J, with 17 bases between the two ends. The CDR3 has 17 amino acids. CDR3 amino acids: CASSEYTTGLSNTEAFF. The CDR3 DNA is TGTGCCAGCAGTGAATATACTACAGGGTTGTCGAACACTGAAGCTTTCTTT.

The rearrangement joins TRBV4-2 to TRBJ2-3; D ambiguous. CDR1 LGHNA and CDR2 YNFKEQ come from the germline V gene. This CDR3 is built from 14 residues. Trimming took 8 bases from V and 1 from J, leaving 13 bases between them. The chain's CDR3 is CASAENLRTDTQYF. The CDR3 DNA is TGTGCCAGCGCTGAGAACTTACGCACAGATACGCAGTATTTT.

CDR3 in amino acids: CASSVSRGTGELFF. Written as DNA, the CDR3 is TGTGCCAGCAGCGTATCGCGGGGCACCGGGGAGCTGTTTTTT. This sequence joins TRBV9 and TRBJ2-2; D might be TRBD2 (6 bases). The germline V gene has CDR1 SGDLS and CDR2 YYNGEE. The CDR3 is made up of 14 amino acids. V was cut by 1 base and J by 4 bases, with 8 bases left in between.

The V and J genes are TRBV5-6 and TRBJ1-6; TRBD1 agrees at 8 bases. After removal of 3 bases from V and 8 bases from J, the junction contained 7 bases not matched to a gene. The germline CDR1 and CDR2 sequences are SGHDT and YYEEEE. This CDR3 comprises 15 residues. The CDR3 reads CASSSWTGSYSPLHF. The CDR3 DNA follows: TGTGCCAGCAGCTCTTGGACAGGGAGCTATTCACCCCTCCACTTT.

The chain combines TRBV6-5 with TRBJ1-4, with D perhaps matching TRBD1 (6 bases). The CDR3 is 14 residues long. The germline V gene encodes CDR1 MNHEY and CDR2 SVGAGI. Trimming removed 2 bases from V and 4 bases from J, with 8 bases in between. CDR3 in amino acids: CASSYGGLNEKLFF. The CDR3 DNA sequence: TGTGCCAGCAGTTACGGGGGCCTTAATGAAAAACTGTTTTTT.

The gene calls are TRBV11-2 and TRBJ1-2, with D maybe TRBD1 (5 bases). The CDR3 is 15 residues long. Germline CDR1 and CDR2: SGHAT and FQNNGV. Deletions cut 4 bases from V and 4 bases from J, with 16 bases between. The CDR3 region has the DNA TGTGCCAGCAGCTCAACCGGGACTTTTTTCTATGGCTACACCTTC. This sequence encodes CASSSTGTFFYGYTF.

The rearrangement joins TRBV2 to TRBJ2-2; D not resolved. Looked up from germline, CDR1 is SNHLY and CDR2 is FYNNEI. This CDR3 comprises 13 residues. Trimming pared 1 base from V and 3 bases from J, leaving 3 bases between. The CDR3 DNA follows: TGTGCCAGCAGTGAAGTTTACACCGGGGAGCTGTTTTTT. It specifies CASSEVYTGELFF.

The chain employs TRBV6-1 and TRBJ1-5; maybe TRBD1 (6 bases). Deletions cut 1 base from V and 1 base from J, with 8 bases between. The CDR3 sequence is 15 residues long. CDR1 and CDR2 (germline): MNHNS, SASEGT. The CDR3 protein is CASSEVTGSNQPQHF. As DNA, the CDR3 is TGTGCCAGCAGTGAAGTTACAGGGAGCAATCAGCCCCAGCATTTT.

Here the CDR3 reads CAISDGYNEQFF. Here the CDR3 DNA reads TGTGCCATCAGTGATGGTTACAATGAGCAGTTCTTC. The V and J genes are TRBV10-3 and TRBJ2-1; D not resolved. The CDR3 covers 12 residues. In germline, CDR1 is ENHRY, CDR2 SYGVKD. The V end lost 3 bases, the J end lost 4 bases, and 4 bases lay between the germline ends.